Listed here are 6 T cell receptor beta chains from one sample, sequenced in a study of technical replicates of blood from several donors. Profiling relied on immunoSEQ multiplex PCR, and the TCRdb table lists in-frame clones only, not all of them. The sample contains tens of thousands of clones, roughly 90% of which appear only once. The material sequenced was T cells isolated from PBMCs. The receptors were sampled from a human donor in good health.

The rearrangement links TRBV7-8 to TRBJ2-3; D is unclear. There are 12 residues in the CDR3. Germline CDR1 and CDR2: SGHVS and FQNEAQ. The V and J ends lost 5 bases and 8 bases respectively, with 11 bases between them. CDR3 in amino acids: CASSRGEATQYF. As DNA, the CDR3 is TGTGCCAGCAGCCGAGGAGAGGCTACGCAGTATTTT.

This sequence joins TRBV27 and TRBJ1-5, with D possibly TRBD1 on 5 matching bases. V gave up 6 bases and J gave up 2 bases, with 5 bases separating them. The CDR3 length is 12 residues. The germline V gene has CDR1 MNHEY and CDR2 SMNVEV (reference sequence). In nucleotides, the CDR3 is TGTGCCAGCAGCAGGGGCAATCAGCCCCAGCATTTT. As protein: CASSRGNQPQHF.

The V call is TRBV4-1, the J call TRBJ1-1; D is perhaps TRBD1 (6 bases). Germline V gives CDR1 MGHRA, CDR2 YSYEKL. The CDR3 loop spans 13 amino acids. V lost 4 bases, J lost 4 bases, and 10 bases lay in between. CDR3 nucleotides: TGCGCCAGCAGCCCCACAGGGAGCACTGAAGCTTTCTTT. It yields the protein CASSPTGSTEAFF.

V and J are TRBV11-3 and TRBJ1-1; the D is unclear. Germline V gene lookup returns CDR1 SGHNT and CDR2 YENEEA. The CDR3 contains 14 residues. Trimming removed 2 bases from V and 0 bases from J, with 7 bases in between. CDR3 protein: CASSLTSLNTEAFF. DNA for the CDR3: TGTGCCAGCAGCTTAACAAGTTTGAACACTGAAGCTTTCTTT.

CDR3 coding DNA: TGTGCCAGCAGTGATGACACCTACACCGGGGAGCTGTTTTTT. This encodes CASSDDTYTGELFF. The rearrangement joins TRBV2 to TRBJ2-2, with unresolved D. The CDR3 runs to 14 residues. The ends were cut back, 3 bases at V and 3 bases at J, with 8 bases in the middle. Germline V gene sequence: CDR1 SNHLY, CDR2 FYNNEI.

The CDR3, as DNA: TGTGCCAGCAGCTTAAGCCTTAACTATGGCTACACCTTC. It codes for CASSLSLNYGYTF. V and J are TRBV13 and TRBJ1-2, with D hard to call. CDR1 and CDR2 (germline): PRHDT, FYEKMQ (reference sequence). The CDR3 has 13 amino acids. V lost 2 bases and J lost 1, with 5 bases in between.